The 27 T cell receptor beta chains below were found in one sample sequenced in a study of blood T cell repertoires in COVID-19. Generated by immunoSEQ multiplex PCR, the TCRdb table keeps only in-frame clones and is missing some. Of over 200,000 clones listed, about 87% were seen once; the top ten hold more than 3%. Sequenced input: PBMCs or T cells enriched from blood (not recorded which). Every receptor here comes from a woman in her thirties who had been exposed to COVID-19.

The chain combines TRBV5-1 with TRBJ1-1; 7 bases map to TRBD1. V lost 4 bases to trimming and J lost 2 bases; unmatched junction nucleotides: 8. The CDR3 runs to 15 residues. Per the germline V gene, CDR1 is SGHRS and CDR2 is YFSETQ. CDR3 bases: TGCGCCAGCAGCGACTGGACAGGACCTAACACTGAAGCTTTCTTT. Translated: CASSDWTGPNTEAFF. Supplemented by reference TRBV5-1 and TRBJ1-1, the full variable domain reads KAGVTQTPRYLIKTRGQQVTLSCSPISGHRSVSWYQQTPGQGLQFLFEYFSETQRNKGNFPGRFSGRQFSNSRSEMNVSTLELGDSALYLCASSDWTGPNTEAFFGQGTRLTVV.

This sequence joins TRBV4-2 and TRBJ2-7; 13 bases fit TRBD2. Germline V gene data show CDR1 as LGHNA and CDR2 as YNFKEQ. The CDR3 extends over 19 amino acids. With V trimmed by 4 bases and J by 4 bases, 16 bases remained unmatched. CDR3 amino acids: CASSRTPIGLAGAAYEQYF. In DNA, the CDR3 is TGTGCCAGCAGCCGGACCCCAATTGGACTAGCGGGAGCGGCGTACGAGCAGTACTTC.

In the case of this clone: A read error may produce the germline difference seen at one junction end. The chain combines TRBV7-7 with TRBJ2-7, with 8 bases matching TRBD2. The CDR3 covers 16 residues. Per germline, CDR1 SSHAT and CDR2 FNYEAQ (reference sequence). The CDR3 bases are TGTGCTAGCAGCTTAGTCAGACGGGAGGGCGCCTACGAGCAGTACTTC. Protein product: CASSLVRREGAYEQYF. The full variable domain, its missing parts supplied by reference TRBV7-7 and TRBJ2-7, is GAGVSQSPRYKVTKRGQDVTLRCDPISSHATLYWYQQALGQGPEFLTYFNYEAQPDKSGLPSDRFSAERPEGSISTLTIQRTEQRDSAMYRCASSLVRREGAYEQYFGPGTRLTVT.

The chain has TRBV5-1 and TRBJ1-2; 9 bases align to TRBD1. The V gene's germline CDR1 is SGHRS and CDR2 YFSETQ. Trimming removed 5 bases from V and 4 bases from J; junction bases left unmatched: 6. The CDR3 contains 14 residues. The chain's CDR3 is CASRTGQGPYGYTF. For the CDR3, the DNA is TGCGCCAGCAGAACCGGACAGGGGCCCTATGGCTACACCTTC.

The chain recombines TRBV4-1 with TRBJ1-1; D not resolved. Germline CDR1 is MGHRA and CDR2 is YSYEKL. This CDR3 is 17 amino acids long. V was clipped by 0 bases and J by 3 bases, with 17 bases between them. The CDR3 loop is CASSQDGPGGWDTEAFF. In DNA form, the CDR3 reads TGCGCCAGCAGCCAAGACGGGCCAGGCGGGTGGGACACTGAAGCTTTCTTT.

This clone was found a few times. The chain carries TRBV11-2 and TRBJ2-3, with TRBD2 matching 10 bases. Trimming removed 4 bases from V and 0 bases from J; junction bases left unmatched: 7. The CDR3 covers 17 residues. Germline CDR1 and CDR2: SGHAT and FQNNGV. CDR3 DNA: TGTGCCAGCAGCTGGAGGAGGACTAGCGGTAGCACAGATACGCAGTATTTT. It specifies CASSWRRTSGSTDTQYF.

This rearrangement joins TRBV10-2 to TRBJ1-2, with 8 positions matching TRBD1. Germline values: CDR1 WSHSY, CDR2 SAAADI. V lost 6 bases to trimming and J lost 3 bases; unmatched junction nucleotides: 9. The CDR3 consists of 15 residues. CDR3 amino acids: CASRPDRAEDYGYTF. The CDR3 DNA reads TGCGCCAGCAGACCGGACAGGGCCGAGGACTATGGCTACACCTTC.

This sequence joins TRBV7-9 and TRBJ1-4, with 8 bases fitting TRBD1. This CDR3 contains 14 residues. The germline CDR1 and CDR2 sequences are SEHNR and FQNEAQ (reference sequence). Trimming at V came to 5 bases and at J to 5 bases, leaving 4 bases not matched to a gene. In DNA form, the CDR3 reads TGTGCCAGCAGCCGGACAGGGAACAATGAAAAACTGTTTTTT. Protein: CASSRTGNNEKLFF. Looking up the rest from reference TRBV7-9 and TRBJ1-4 gives the full variable domain: DTGVSQNPRHKITKRGQNVTFRCDPISEHNRLYWYRQTLGQGPEFLTYFQNEAQLEKSRLLSDRFSAERPKGSFSTLEIQRTEQGDSAMYLCASSRTGNNEKLFFGSGTQLSVL.

The V call is TRBV7-9, the J call TRBJ2-3, with D possibly matching TRBD2 (6 bases). V gave up 3 bases and J gave up 2 bases, with 15 bases separating them. CDR1 is SEHNR, CDR2 FQNEAQ, per germline (reference sequence). The CDR3 runs 16 residues. CDR3 protein: CASSFSLAGPTDTQYF. CDR3 coding DNA: TGTGCCAGCAGCTTTAGTCTCGCGGGACCCACAGATACGCAGTATTTT. Complete variable domain (other parts from reference TRBV7-9 and TRBJ2-3): DTGVSQNPRHKITKRGQNVTFRCDPISEHNRLYWYRQTLGQGPEFLTYFQNEAQLEKSRLLSDRFSAERPKGSFSTLEIQRTEQGDSAMYLCASSFSLAGPTDTQYFGPGTRLTVL.

This sequence joins TRBV6-2 or TRBV6-3 and TRBJ1-2, with 10 bases fitting TRBD1. Per germline, CDR1 MNHEY and CDR2 SVGEGT. The V gene end was trimmed by 0 bases and the J gene end by 5 bases; junction bases not matched to a gene: 3. This CDR3 has 15 residues. The CDR3: CASSYSDRGLYGYTF. CDR3 DNA: TGTGCCAGCAGTTACTCGGACAGGGGGTTGTATGGCTACACCTTC.

This chain uses TRBV29-1 with TRBJ2-7; D ambiguous. Trimming left V 3 bases short and J 3 bases short, with 12 bases between. Germline lookup yields CDR1 SQVTM and CDR2 ANQGSEA. The CDR3 sequence is 13 residues long. The CDR3 nucleotides read TGCAGCGTTGAGGTCCCAAGCCACTACGAGCAGTACTTC. Protein: CSVEVPSHYEQYF.

This rearrangement joins TRBV5-6 to TRBJ1-2; possible D gene TRBD1, 5 bases. V lost 4 bases, J lost 1 base, and 8 bases lay in between. Germline V lookup: CDR1 SGHDT, CDR2 YYEEEE. The CDR3 sequence is 13 residues long. The CDR3 coding sequence is TGTGCCAGCAGCAGGGGATATAACTATGGCTACACCTTC. Its translation is CASSRGYNYGYTF.

V and J are TRBV5-4 and TRBJ2-5, with no clear D. The CDR3 contains 13 residues. The germline V gene has CDR1 SGHNT and CDR2 YYREEE (reference sequence). Trimming stripped 0 bases from V and 3 bases from J, with 6 bases between. CDR3 nucleotides: TGTGCCAGCAGCTTGGATGTCGAAGAGACCCAGTACTTC. Amino acid sequence: CASSLDVEETQYF.

This clone occurred once. The chain employs TRBV28 and TRBJ2-1; TRBD1 is a possible D gene (6 bases). From germline, CDR1 is MDHEN and CDR2 SYDVKM. The V end was cut by 7 bases, the J end by 0 bases, with 13 bases between. This CDR3 comprises 15 residues. The CDR3 DNA is TGTGCCAGCACCCGACAGGTTAGCTCCTACAATGAGCAGTTCTTC. Amino acid sequence: CASTRQVSSYNEQFF.

This chain links TRBV2 with TRBJ1-5, with D possibly being TRBD1 (5 bases). Per the germline V gene, CDR1 is SNHLY and CDR2 is FYNNEI. V was clipped by 0 bases and J by 2 bases, with 11 bases between them. The CDR3 contains 16 residues. The CDR3 spells CASSEAGGMGNQPQHF. The CDR3 DNA sequence: TGTGCCAGCAGTGAAGCCGGGGGAATGGGCAATCAGCCCCAGCATTTT.

The V and J genes are TRBV6-5 and TRBJ2-3; 7 nucleotides agree with TRBD1. Per germline, CDR1 MNHEY and CDR2 SVGAGI. There are 15 residues in the CDR3. Trimming took 6 bases from V and 0 from J; bases not matched to a gene: 6. CDR3 loop: CASRRPGQSTDTQYF. CDR3 nucleotide sequence: TGTGCCAGCAGACGCCCGGGACAGAGCACAGATACGCAGTATTTT.

The chain recombines TRBV9 with TRBJ2-1; 9 bases line up with TRBD2. Germline values: CDR1 SGDLS, CDR2 YYNGEE. With 0 bases clipped from V and 8 bases from J, the junction kept 12 bases outside the gene matches. The CDR3 length is 17 residues. This chain's CDR3 is CASSVGDKAGGVDEQFF. The CDR3 region has the DNA TGTGCCAGCAGCGTAGGGGACAAGGCGGGAGGGGTCGATGAGCAGTTCTTC.

J is TRBJ2-1 and V is TRBV7-3; the match to TRBD1 covers 8 bases. The CDR3 runs to 15 residues. J was trimmed by 8 bases and V by 1 base; bases with no gene match: 7. The germline CDR1 and CDR2 sequences are SGHTA and FQGTGA. CDR3 residues: CASSLSRGRDDEQFF. CDR3 nucleotides: TGTGCCAGCAGCTTAAGCAGGGGGCGTGACGATGAGCAGTTCTTC.

The J gene is TRBJ2-2, the V gene TRBV3-1 (or the pseudogene TRBV3-2); 7 bases match TRBD2. The CDR3 runs 16 residues. Germline trimming cut 2 bases from V and 0 bases from J; bases unmatched to any gene: 3. Germline V gene data show CDR1 as LGHDT and CDR2 as YNNKEL (reference sequence). The CDR3 here is CASSQSGLANTGELFF. In nucleotides, the CDR3 is TGTGCCAGCAGCCAATCAGGACTAGCGAACACCGGGGAGCTGTTTTTT.

The CDR3 DNA is TGTGCCAGTAGTAGAAGGGGCGACGGGGAGCTGTTTTTT. This translates into CASSRRGDGELFF. The chain combines TRBV19 with TRBJ2-2, with a tentative D call TRBD1 (5 bases). In germline, CDR1 is LNHDA, CDR2 SQIVND (reference sequence). This CDR3 is built from 13 residues. Between the trimmed V and J ends, which lost 4 bases and 7 bases, there was a span of 10 bases.

V usage is TRBV28 and J usage is TRBJ1-1; D is perhaps TRBD1 (5 bases). In germline, CDR1 is MDHEN, CDR2 SYDVKM. V gave up 6 bases and J gave up 8 bases, with 16 bases separating them. This CDR3 has 13 amino acids. CDR3 coding DNA: TGTGCCAGCAGAAACGGGGGAGGGATAGAAGCTTTCTTT. Translation gives CASRNGGGIEAFF.

The gene calls are TRBV5-1 and TRBJ2-7; 9 positions agree with TRBD2. The CDR3 spans 16 residues. V dropped 0 bases and J dropped 3; count of bases not matched to a gene: 7. From germline, CDR1 is SGHRS and CDR2 YFSETQ. The CDR3 protein is CASSLVASGRLYEQYF. The CDR3 DNA is TGCGCCAGCAGCTTGGTGGCAAGCGGGAGGCTCTACGAGCAGTACTTC.

The chain joins TRBV11-2 to TRBJ2-2, with 9 bases aligning to TRBD2. The CDR3 totals 15 residues. The junction had 2 bases not matched to a gene; V was cut back by 3 bases and J by 3 bases. In germline, CDR1 is SGHAT, CDR2 FQNNGV. The CDR3 sequence: CASSFGLAYTGELFF. CDR3 in DNA: TGTGCCAGCAGCTTCGGACTAGCGTACACCGGGGAGCTGTTTTTT.

The CDR3 nucleotides are TGTGCCTGGAGTCAGGCCAACTATAATTCACCCCTCCACTTT. Protein: CAWSQANYNSPLHF. V usage is TRBV30 and J usage is TRBJ1-6; D remains ambiguous. Germline V gene sequence: CDR1 GTSNPN, CDR2 SVGIG (reference sequence). The CDR3 loop spans 14 amino acids. Trimming shortened V by 2 bases and J by 3 bases, and 8 bases separated the two germline ends.

The V call is TRBV5-1, the J call TRBJ2-1; the D is unclear. V lost 2 bases, J lost 4 bases, and 13 bases lay in between. CDR3 length: 15 amino acids. The germline V gene has CDR1 SGHRS and CDR2 YFSETQ. DNA of the CDR3: TGCGCCAGCAGCTTAGCAGGATCGCTTTACAATGAGCAGTTCTTC. Amino acids: CASSLAGSLYNEQFF.

The table lists this clone with a few counts. V usage is TRBV24-1 and J usage is TRBJ2-2; possible D gene TRBD1, 5 bases. Germline lookup yields CDR1 KGHDR and CDR2 SFDVKD. V lost 4 bases, J lost 4 bases, and 15 bases lay in between. The CDR3 has 16 residues. The CDR3 is CATSERQLRGTGELFF. CDR3 nucleotides: TGTGCCACCAGTGAACGACAGCTCCGTGGCACCGGGGAGCTGTTTTTT.

This rearrangement joins TRBV11-1 to TRBJ2-2; possible D gene TRBD1, 6 bases. Germline assignment: CDR1 SGHAT and CDR2 FQDESV (reference sequence). The CDR3 has 15 residues. Trimming took 6 bases from V and 6 from J, leaving 17 bases between them. This CDR3 reads CASRPTGIRAGELFF. CDR3 nucleotide sequence: TGTGCCAGCAGGCCCACAGGGATACGGGCCGGGGAGCTGTTTTTT.